Listed below are T cell receptor beta chains from one sample, sequenced in a study of early T cells in non-severe SARS-CoV-2 infection. Using its own MiXCR run on the 5' RACE reads, TCRdb lists one record per CDR3 protein. The data hold roughly 50,000 distinct CDR3 sequences, with around a tenth observed a single time. The sequencing input was whole blood. The receptor set was obtained from an adult who was a healthcare worker with PCR-confirmed SARS-CoV-2 infection or an uninfected control (not recorded which). The CDR3 runs from the conserved cysteine through the conserved F or W. Each record gives: D gene, clone size, V gene, J gene, CDR3 DNA, CDR3 protein. The D gene is left open where the match is weak. Clone size is given for some rows only: seen once, a few or many times, or a class if the clone is expanded.

NA	many	TRBV27	TRBJ1-5	TGTGCCAGCAGTCCCACACGATATAGCAATCAGCCCCAGCATTTT	CASSPTRYSNQPQHF
NA	NA	TRBV3-1	TRBJ2-3	TGTGCCAGCAGTCAGACCCGCAACACAGATACGCAGTATTTT	CASSQTRNTDTQYF
NA	medium-sized	TRBV20-1	TRBJ1-5	TGCAGTGCTAGTCACGGGCCTAGCAATCAGCCCCAGCATTTT	CSASHGPSNQPQHF
NA	many	TRBV6-2/TRBV6-3	TRBJ2-7	TGTGCCAGCAGTTCCCGCTCCGGGCACGAGCAGTACTTC	CASSSRSGHEQYF
TRBD2	NA	TRBV6-2/TRBV6-3	TRBJ2-3	TGTGCCAGCAGTTACAGAGCGGGAGAGCTCACAGATACGCAGTATTTT	CASSYRAGELTDTQYF
TRBD2	few	TRBV6-2/TRBV6-3	TRBJ2-7	TGTGCCAGCAGTCCTACTAGCGTTGATCTTTCCTACGAGCAGTACTTC	CASSPTSVDLSYEQYF
NA	NA	TRBV11-2	TRBJ2-7	TGTGCCAGCAGCTTTGGATTCCCCTACGAGCAGTACTTC	CASSFGFPYEQYF
NA	many	TRBV7-6	TRBJ2-1	TGTGCCAGCAGCCCAGACGCGGGGTATAACAATGAGCAGTTCTTC	CASSPDAGYNNEQFF
NA	many	TRBV7-2	TRBJ1-2	TGTGCCAGCAGCTTAAACAGGGATGGCTACACCTTC	CASSLNRDGYTF
NA	many	TRBV28	TRBJ2-2	TGTGCCAGCAGTTCCCCTGAGGGCCGGAACACCGGGGAGCTGTTTTTT	CASSSPEGRNTGELFF
NA	many	TRBV5-1	TRBJ2-5	TGCGCCAGCAGCTTGGAGGGGGGACAAGAGACCCAGTACTTC	CASSLEGGQETQYF
NA	many	TRBV24-1	TRBJ2-3	TGTGCCACCAGTGGAGGAGCAGATACGCAGTATTTT	CATSGGADTQYF
TRBD1	few	TRBV20-1	TRBJ2-5	TGCAGTGCTAGAGGCCGGGACAGGGCCGCCGGGGGACAATCGAAAGAGACCCAGTACTTC	CSARGRDRAAGGQSKETQYF
NA	many	TRBV12-3/TRBV12-4	TRBJ2-3	TGTGCCAGCAGATACACAGATACGCAGTATTTT	CASRYTDTQYF
NA	few	TRBV27	TRBJ2-1	TGTGCCAGCAGTCCTCGGAGCACCCTTGAGCAGTTCTTC	CASSPRSTLEQFF
TRBD2	NA	TRBV6-5	TRBJ2-1	TGTGCCAGCAGTTATGGGGGGGATGAGCAGTTCTTC	CASSYGGDEQFF
NA	medium-sized	TRBV7-8	TRBJ1-3	TGTGCCAGCAGCCCCGGGTCCTCTGGAAACACCATATATTTT	CASSPGSSGNTIYF
NA	few	TRBV6-2/TRBV6-3	TRBJ2-2	TGTGCCAGCAGTTACGGGGCGACCGGGGAGCTGTTTTTT	CASSYGATGELFF